The 15 T cell receptor beta chains reported below all come from one sample, sequenced in a study of T-cell memory formation after mild COVID-19. TCRdb reanalysed the 5' RACE reads using MiXCR and keeps one entry per CDR3 protein. Counted here are 300,000 to 350,000 distinct CDR3 sequences, approximately 20% occurring once; the ten biggest clones make up about 21%. Sequenced sample: PBMCs or a T cell subset sorted from them (not recorded which). These receptors came from a man between 18 and 29 years old who had mild COVID-19 (a few samples of this study predate the infection). Cell type and time point are not known.

This clonotype turned up a few times. The chain recombines TRBV5-1 with TRBJ2-3; D tentatively reads TRBD1 or TRBD2 (5 bases each). CDR1 SGHRS and CDR2 YFSETQ come from the germline V gene. CDR3 length equals 15 residues. V lost 0 bases and J 2 bases, leaving 10 bases between the germline ends. This CDR3 is CASSLVTGPTDTQYF. In nucleotides, the CDR3 is TGCGCCAGCAGCTTGGTGACGGGGCCCACAGATACGCAGTATTTT.

The chain's CDR3 is CASSRTGGILNSPLHF. The CDR3 bases are TGTGCCAGCAGCAGGACAGGGGGCATTCTAAATTCACCCCTCCACTTT. V is TRBV7-2 and J is TRBJ1-6; 11 bases agree with TRBD1. This CDR3 has 16 amino acids. Germline lookup yields CDR1 SGHTA and CDR2 FQGNSA. V dropped 5 bases and J dropped 7; count of bases not matched to a gene: 7.

The gene calls are TRBV5-1 and TRBJ2-1; D unresolved. Germline CDR1 is SGHRS and CDR2 is YFSETQ. Trimming pared 0 bases from V and 4 bases from J, leaving 8 bases between. The CDR3 length is 14 residues. The CDR3 region has the DNA TGCGCCAGCAGCTTGGTAACGGATTACAATGAGCAGTTCTTC. Protein product: CASSLVTDYNEQFF.

This clonotype was seen only a few times. The rearrangement uses TRBV28 and TRBJ2-5; D not resolved. The CDR3 has 15 residues. From germline, CDR1 is MDHEN and CDR2 SYDVKM. Deletions cut 6 bases from V and 0 bases from J, with 14 bases between. Here the CDR3 reads CASRPPQLYQETQYF. CDR3 bases: TGTGCCAGCAGACCCCCTCAGCTGTACCAAGAGACCCAGTACTTC.

This clonotype was counted a few times. V is TRBV25-1 and J is TRBJ1-3; D remains ambiguous. CDR1 is MGHDK and CDR2 is SYGVNS in the germline V gene. V dropped 11 bases and J dropped 0 bases, with 8 bases sitting between them. The CDR3 has 12 residues. The CDR3 is CAAVSSGNTIYF. DNA for the CDR3: TGTGCCGCCGTTAGCTCTGGAAACACCATATATTTT.

In this sample, this clonotype turned up a few times. This chain connects TRBV18 to TRBJ1-2; possible D gene TRBD1, 6 bases. Germline lookup yields CDR1 KGHSH and CDR2 LQKENI. This CDR3 is 14 amino acids long. V lost 3 bases and J 5 bases, leaving 13 bases between the germline ends. The CDR3 reads CASSPSGTPYGYTF. In DNA, the CDR3 is TGTGCCAGCTCACCCTCCGGGACACCTTATGGCTACACCTTC.

The chain carries TRBV4-1 and TRBJ2-2; D not certain. The germline V gene encodes CDR1 MGHRA and CDR2 YSYEKL. V was pared by 1 base and J by 5 bases, with 11 bases between. The CDR3 is 15 residues long. In DNA, the CDR3 is TGCGCCAGCAGCCAAGGGGCCACCCAGACCGGGGAGCTGTTTTTT. Protein product: CASSQGATQTGELFF.

This clonotype was counted ten times or more. The CDR3 loop is CSAVSGGKETQYF. In DNA, the CDR3 is TGCAGTGCCGTATCGGGGGGAAAAGAGACCCAGTACTTC. V gene TRBV20-1 combines with J gene TRBJ2-5; 7 positions agree with TRBD2. CDR1 is DFQATT and CDR2 is SNEGSKA in the germline V gene (reference sequence). Trimming removed 6 bases from V and 3 bases from J; junction bases left unmatched: 7. CDR3 size: 13 residues.

The chain links TRBV11-2 to TRBJ2-2; 11 bases align to TRBD2. J lost 1 base, V lost 1 base, and 2 bases had no gene match. This CDR3 has 17 residues. Germline V gene data show CDR1 as SGHAT and CDR2 as FQNNGV. CDR3 residues: CASSLVAGGLNTGELFF. The CDR3 nucleotides read TGTGCCAGCAGCTTAGTAGCGGGGGGGTTGAACACCGGGGAGCTGTTTTTT.

This clonotype was found many times. The genes are TRBV29-1 and TRBJ2-3, with 7 bases fitting TRBD1. The V segment lost 6 bases and the J segment 4 bases; nucleotides outside the gene matches: 10. In germline, CDR1 is SQVTM, CDR2 ANQGSEA. CDR3 length equals 14 residues. CDR3 amino acids: CSVDRVGSADTQYF. CDR3 in DNA: TGCAGCGTCGACAGGGTAGGGTCGGCAGATACGCAGTATTTT.

This clonotype was seen a handful of times. The rearrangement joins TRBV4-2 to TRBJ2-1; 7 bases are a match to TRBD2. The CDR3 contains 14 residues. From germline, CDR1 is LGHNA and CDR2 YNFKEQ. V shed 4 bases and J 5 bases; nucleotides not matched to a gene: 5. This CDR3 reads CASSRMGGNNEQFF. The CDR3 bases are TGTGCCAGCAGCCGAATGGGGGGGAACAATGAGCAGTTCTTC.

This clonotype was seen a handful of times. CDR3 sequence (DNA): TGTGCCAGCAGCTACTACCGGACAGAAGAGACCCAGTACTTC. It specifies CASSYYRTEETQYF. The J gene is TRBJ2-5, the V gene TRBV7-2; D may be TRBD1 (6 bases). The V and J ends lost 4 bases and 3 bases respectively, with 12 bases between them. CDR1 is SGHTA, CDR2 FQGNSA, per germline. The length of the CDR3 is 14 residues.

V gene TRBV9 combines with J gene TRBJ1-3; 8 bases match TRBD1. Germline CDR1 is SGDLS and CDR2 is YYNGEE. Trimming cost V 4 bases and J 0 bases; bases outside gene matches: 6. The CDR3 runs to 16 residues. The CDR3 DNA sequence: TGTGCCAGCAGCATCGGACAGGGCCTCTCTGGAAACACCATATATTTT. Its protein product is CASSIGQGLSGNTIYF.

A few counts support this clonotype. This chain joins TRBV20-1 and TRBJ2-6; TRBD1 matches at 12 bases. Per germline, CDR1 DFQATT and CDR2 SNEGSKA (reference sequence). This CDR3 is built from 17 residues. V shed 6 bases, J shed 0 bases, and the junction held 6 bases outside the gene matches. This CDR3 is CSAPGQGAFSGANVLTF. In DNA form, the CDR3 reads TGCAGTGCCCCGGGACAGGGGGCGTTCTCTGGGGCCAACGTCCTGACTTTC.

In this sample, this clonotype turned up a few times. This sequence joins TRBV6-2 or TRBV6-3 and TRBJ2-7; TRBD2 might be the D (6 bases). This CDR3 comprises 14 residues. Trimming left V 1 base short and J 2 bases short, with 9 bases between. Per germline, CDR1 MNHEY and CDR2 SVGEGT. The CDR3 loop is CASSYWRETYEQYF. CDR3 in DNA: TGTGCCAGCAGTTACTGGCGGGAAACCTACGAGCAGTACTTC.